This record concerns one T cell receptor (beta chain) sequence. The sample comes from a study of T-cell reconstitution after alpha-beta-depleted transplantation in children. Germline V gene data show CDR1 as SGHVS and CDR2 as FNYEAQ. V shed 2 bases and J shed 0 bases, with 8 bases lying between them. The CDR3 is 15 residues long. The TCRbeta library was prepared with unique molecular identifiers. TCRdb independently ran MiXCR on the PCR reads; one entry per CDR3 protein. The table lists 200,000 to 250,000 distinct CDR3 sequences, 9.5% to 13% of them singletons. The sequencing used PBMCs, collected before TCRalphabeta/CD19-depleted stem cell transplant. This chain uses TRBV7-6 with TRBJ2-1; perhaps D is TRBD1 or TRBD2 (5 bases each). This TCR was sampled from a child younger than two with acute myeloid leukemia, due to receive a stem cell transplant. CDR3 amino acids: CASSLKGSSYNEQFF. Written as DNA, the CDR3 is TGTGCCAGCAGCTTAAAGGGGAGCTCCTACAATGAGCAGTTCTTC.